These 24 T cell receptor beta chains came from one sample sequenced in a study of T-cell memory formation after mild COVID-19. TCRdb analysed the 5' RACE reads with MiXCR anew, one entry per CDR3 protein. The sample shows 250,000 to 300,000 distinct CDR3 sequences, 15% to 20% of them seen only once. The sample was PBMCs or a T cell subset sorted from them (not recorded which). These receptors all stem from a man between 18 and 29 years old who had mild COVID-19 (a few samples of this study predate the infection). Cell type and time point are not known.

This clonotype appeared a few times. V usage is TRBV29-1 and J usage is TRBJ1-2; D gene unclear. The CDR3 has 12 amino acids. Trimming cost V 8 bases and J 0 bases, with 10 bases left between them. CDR1 and CDR2 (germline): SQVTM, ANQGSEA. CDR3 amino acids: CSSSGPNYGYTF. The CDR3 DNA sequence: TGCAGCTCGTCGGGTCCTAACTATGGCTACACCTTC.

This clonotype was picked up many times. The gene calls are TRBV20-1 and TRBJ2-1; 7 positions agree with TRBD2. CDR1 is DFQATT and CDR2 is SNEGSKA in the germline V gene (reference sequence). With 0 bases clipped from V and 3 bases from J, the junction kept 5 bases outside the gene matches. This CDR3 region has 15 residues. DNA for the CDR3: TGCAGTGCTAGAGATTTGGGGGGGGTCTACAATGAGCAGTTCTTC. Its translation is CSARDLGGVYNEQFF.

The V call is TRBV7-2, the J call TRBJ2-3; 7 positions match TRBD1. Per germline, CDR1 SGHTA and CDR2 FQGNSA. V lost 5 bases and J lost 1; bases outside the gene matches: 6. The CDR3 extends over 15 amino acids. DNA for the CDR3: TGTGCCAGCAGCATAACCACAGGGGGCACAGATACGCAGTATTTT. Translating gives CASSITTGGTDTQYF.

J is TRBJ2-7 and V is TRBV4-3; 12 bases match TRBD1. Looked up from germline, CDR1 is LGHNA and CDR2 is YSLEER. J was trimmed by 5 bases and V by 3 bases; bases with no gene match: 8. The CDR3 loop spans 16 amino acids. The CDR3 loop is CASSQSPGQGAHEQYF. The CDR3 DNA is TGCGCCAGCAGCCAGTCTCCGGGACAGGGGGCCCACGAGCAGTACTTC.

This clonotype was picked up a small number of times. The chain combines TRBV6-5 with TRBJ2-5; 8 bases map to TRBD1. The germline V gene has CDR1 MNHEY and CDR2 SVGAGI. The CDR3 length is 14 residues. V gave up 6 bases and J gave up 3 bases; unmatched junction bases: 6. The CDR3 bases are TGTGCCAGCAGACGACAGGGGTGGGAAGAGACCCAGTACTTC. Amino acid sequence: CASRRQGWEETQYF.

This clonotype was counted a few times. The rearrangement joins TRBV2 to TRBJ2-7; the D gene could be TRBD1 or TRBD2 (5 bases each). Germline CDR1 reads SNHLY; CDR2 reads FYNNEI. V dropped 2 bases and J dropped 4 bases, with 12 bases sitting between them. The CDR3 covers 14 residues. In DNA form, the CDR3 reads TGTGCCAGCAGTGAACCGGGCAGGGAGTACGAGCAGTACTTC. Protein product: CASSEPGREYEQYF.

A few counts support this clonotype. This chain connects TRBV6-5 to TRBJ2-2; TRBD2 is a possible D gene (6 bases). The CDR3 has 18 amino acids. CDR1 and CDR2 from the germline V gene are MNHEY and SVGAGI. Deletions cut 6 bases from V and 5 bases from J, with 25 bases between. The CDR3 DNA follows: TGTGCCAGCAGCCCCGGAGGGCCCCGCCATGTGGGAACCGGGGAGCTGTTTTTT. Its protein is CASSPGGPRHVGTGELFF.

V usage is TRBV7-9 and J usage is TRBJ2-3; 7 bases are a match to TRBD1. Germline loops: CDR1 SEHNR, CDR2 FQNEAQ (reference sequence). The V and J ends lost 5 bases and 4 bases, in that order; junction bases with no gene match: 3. The CDR3 covers 13 residues. DNA of the CDR3: TGTGCCAGCAGCCCTAGGGGGCCAGATACGCAGTATTTT. The encoded protein is CASSPRGPDTQYF.

This chain uses TRBV5-1 with TRBJ1-6; possible D gene TRBD1, 6 bases. CDR3 size: 13 residues. Trimming stripped 0 bases from V and 10 bases from J, with 8 bases between. The germline V gene encodes CDR1 SGHRS and CDR2 YFSETQ. CDR3 sequence reads: CASSLGTESPLHF. CDR3 DNA sequence: TGCGCCAGCAGCTTGGGGACAGAATCACCCCTCCACTTT.

This clonotype has a handful of counts. This chain connects TRBV12-3 or TRBV12-4 to TRBJ2-5, with D tentatively TRBD1 (5 bases). The CDR3 loop spans 14 amino acids. V was trimmed by 0 bases and J by 5 bases, leaving 10 bases between them. CDR3 sequence (DNA): TGTGCCAGCAGTTTAGCTGGCAGGGCCGAGACCCAGTACTTC. This translates into CASSLAGRAETQYF.

There are a few counts of this clonotype. The chain is built from TRBV4-1 and TRBJ1-5; D uncertain. V lost 0 bases to trimming and J lost 4 bases, with 10 bases between them. The CDR3 length is 15 residues. Germline CDR1 is MGHRA and CDR2 is YSYEKL. The CDR3 sequence: CASSQDPGRNQPQHF. The CDR3 bases are TGCGCCAGCAGCCAAGATCCGGGCCGTAATCAGCCCCAGCATTTT.

The CDR3 here is CASSLKPVVGPEAFF. CDR3 nucleotides: TGTGCCAGCAGCTTAAAGCCCGTTGTTGGACCTGAAGCTTTCTTT. The rearrangement joins TRBV13 to TRBJ1-1; D call uncertain. The ends were cut back, 2 bases at V and 6 bases at J, with 16 bases in the middle. This CDR3 spans 15 amino acids. Germline V gene lookup returns CDR1 PRHDT and CDR2 FYEKMQ (reference sequence).

This clonotype was seen a handful of times. The chain recombines TRBV7-9 with TRBJ1-4, with TRBD1 as a possible D gene (6 bases). This CDR3 comprises 13 residues. Trimming took off 5 bases at V and 8 bases at J, with 12 bases between the two ends. Germline lookup yields CDR1 SEHNR and CDR2 FQNEAQ (reference sequence). The CDR3 DNA follows: TGTGCCAGCAGCGGACAGTTCGACGAAAAACTGTTTTTT. Amino acid sequence: CASSGQFDEKLFF. Full variable domain (missing parts from reference TRBV7-9 and TRBJ1-4): DTGVSQNPRHKITKRGQNVTFRCDPISEHNRLYWYRQTLGQGPEFLTYFQNEAQLEKSRLLSDRFSAERPKGSFSTLEIQRTEQGDSAMYLCASSGQFDEKLFFGSGTQLSVL.

This chain uses TRBV20-1 with TRBJ2-7; tentatively, D is TRBD1 (6 bases). The ends were cut back, 6 bases at V and 5 bases at J, with 14 bases in the middle. The length of the CDR3 is 12 residues. Germline V lookup: CDR1 DFQATT, CDR2 SNEGSKA (reference sequence). The CDR3 region has the DNA TGCAGTGCCCGCTCACAGGGACACGAGCAGTACTTC. It yields the protein CSARSQGHEQYF.

The table lists this clonotype with a few counts. The V call is TRBV28, the J call TRBJ1-2; D is uncertain. Per the germline V gene, CDR1 is MDHEN and CDR2 is SYDVKM. V was clipped by 6 bases and J by 7 bases, with 24 bases between them. The CDR3 sequence is 16 residues long. CDR3 sequence (DNA): TGTGCCAGCAGCCCCGGACCGAGGCGGGCCGGCCGTGGCTACACCTTC. Amino acids: CASSPGPRRAGRGYTF.

CDR3 protein: CASSHPPRGYQEAFF. DNA for the CDR3: TGTGCCAGCAGTCATCCCCCTCGGGGGTATCAAGAAGCTTTCTTT. The J gene is TRBJ1-1, the V gene TRBV6-2 or TRBV6-3; D is possibly TRBD1 (5 bases). Trimming took off 5 bases at V and 8 bases at J, with 21 bases between the two ends. The CDR3 runs to 15 residues. Germline assignment: CDR1 MNHEY and CDR2 SVGEGT.

The J gene is TRBJ2-3, the V gene TRBV7-2, with 8 bases identical to TRBD2. The CDR3 consists of 16 residues. J gave up 4 bases and V 4 bases, and 10 bases lay outside the gene matches. Germline CDR1 reads SGHTA; CDR2 reads FQGNSA. The CDR3: CASSSGRGGSPDTQYF. The DNA of the CDR3 is TGTGCCAGCAGCTCCGGTCGGGGGGGCTCCCCAGATACGCAGTATTTT.

The chain recombines TRBV28 with TRBJ2-3; TRBD1 matches at 7 bases. The CDR3 covers 15 residues. From germline, CDR1 is MDHEN and CDR2 SYDVKM. V was pared by 2 bases and J by 2 bases, with 4 bases of the junction left unmatched. Here the CDR3 DNA reads TGTGCCAGCAGTTTACCGACAGGGTACACAGATACGCAGTATTTT. Amino acid sequence: CASSLPTGYTDTQYF.

The chain joins TRBV18 to TRBJ1-1, with TRBD1 as a possible D gene (6 bases). V was clipped by 2 bases and J by 3 bases, with 13 bases between them. Per the germline V gene, CDR1 is KGHSH and CDR2 is LQKENI. CDR3 length: 15 residues. Here the CDR3 DNA reads TGTGCCAGCTCACCAAGCATACAGGGCGACACTGAAGCTTTCTTT. As protein: CASSPSIQGDTEAFF.

The CDR3 region is CASRPGGARIGSPLHF. Written as DNA, the CDR3 is TGTGCCAGCAGGCCGGGGGGGGCCCGGATTGGGTCACCCCTCCACTTT. The rearrangement joins TRBV7-2 to TRBJ1-6, with a weak D call TRBD1 (6 bases). Deletions cut 6 bases from V and 10 bases from J, with 22 bases between. The germline V gene encodes CDR1 SGHTA and CDR2 FQGNSA. The CDR3 spans 16 residues.

V and J are TRBV7-9 and TRBJ1-6; no firm D call. Germline V gives CDR1 SEHNR, CDR2 FQNEAQ (reference sequence). The CDR3 contains 15 residues. The ends were cut back, 2 bases at V and 6 bases at J, with 11 bases in the middle. CDR3 amino acids: CASSLSGDGNSPLHF. CDR3 nucleotides: TGTGCCAGCAGCTTAAGCGGGGATGGTAATTCACCCCTCCACTTT.

The genes are TRBV4-3 and TRBJ2-2; TRBD1 is a possible D gene (7 bases). V lost 4 bases to trimming and J lost 7 bases, with 19 bases between them. The germline gives CDR1 LGHNA, CDR2 YSLEER. The CDR3 consists of 16 residues. The CDR3 region has the DNA TGCGCCAGCAGCCTTTCGCAGGGGGGCGGTAGCGGGGAGCTGTTTTTT. Translation: CASSLSQGGGSGELFF.

This clonotype has a handful of counts. The chain combines TRBV12-3 or TRBV12-4 with TRBJ2-2, with D possibly being TRBD1 or TRBD2 (5 bases each). Between the trimmed V and J ends, which lost 7 bases and 1 base, there was a span of 13 bases. The CDR3 has 15 amino acids. The CDR3 is CASTSRDGNTGELFF. The CDR3 nucleotides read TGTGCCAGCACTTCCCGGGACGGGAACACCGGGGAGCTGTTTTTT.

The J gene is TRBJ2-5, the V gene TRBV5-5; D is undetermined. Trimming pared 1 base from V and 0 bases from J, leaving 7 bases between. The CDR3 extends over 14 amino acids. CDR1 is SGHKS and CDR2 is YYEKEE in the germline V gene (reference sequence). CDR3 sequence: CASSLMPNQETQYF. The CDR3 region has the DNA TGTGCCAGCAGCTTGATGCCGAACCAAGAGACCCAGTACTTC.